This T cell receptor beta chain was obtained from a study of blood T cells in healthy people across ages. Germline V lookup: CDR1 MDHEN, CDR2 SYDVKM. V lost 10 bases and J 4 bases, leaving 13 bases between the germline ends. The CDR3 length is 12 residues. Healthy Caucasians from Russia aged about 6 to 95 served as donors. Peripheral blood samples of 9 to 10 milliliters were drawn from each donor. Isolation per sample recovered at least 6 million PBMCs. A second roughly 6 to 12 cycle PCR used barcoded and J-beta primers. TCRdb re-derived calls from the 5' RACE reads in MiXCR, one entry per CDR3 protein. The sample records 800,000 or so distinct CDR3 sequences, roughly 25% being singletons. This clonotype was found a few times. This sample also appeared in a second study, on T cells of mothers and their children.

The TCR originated in a boy between 10 and 17 years old in good health. This rearrangement joins TRBV28 to TRBJ1-2; D gene ambiguous. The specimen was blood. For the CDR3, the DNA is TGTGCCACTCCGGACGGAATCTATGGCTACACCTTC. It specifies CATPDGIYGYTF.